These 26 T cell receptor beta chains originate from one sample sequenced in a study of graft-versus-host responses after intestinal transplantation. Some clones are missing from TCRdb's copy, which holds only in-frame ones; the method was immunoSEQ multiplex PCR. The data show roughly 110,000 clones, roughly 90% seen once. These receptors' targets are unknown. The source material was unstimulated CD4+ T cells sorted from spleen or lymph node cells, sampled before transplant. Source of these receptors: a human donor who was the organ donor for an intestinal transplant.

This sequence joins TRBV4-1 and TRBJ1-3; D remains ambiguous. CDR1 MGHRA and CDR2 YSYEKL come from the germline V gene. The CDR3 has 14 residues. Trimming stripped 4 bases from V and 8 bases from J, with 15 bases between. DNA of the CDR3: TGCGCCAGCAGCCTGGAGTGGACTGGTTACACCATATATTTT. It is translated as CASSLEWTGYTIYF.

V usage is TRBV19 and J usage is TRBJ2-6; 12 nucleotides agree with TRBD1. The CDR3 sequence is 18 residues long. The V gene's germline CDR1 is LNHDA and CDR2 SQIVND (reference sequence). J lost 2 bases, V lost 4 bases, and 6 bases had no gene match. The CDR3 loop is CASSKTGTGGTGANVLTF. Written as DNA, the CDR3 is TGTGCCAGTAGTAAAACCGGGACAGGGGGCACTGGGGCCAACGTCCTGACTTTC.

CDR3 sequence reads: CASSPAQLQTSLHF. The CDR3 DNA reads TGTGCCAGCAGCCCCGCCCAGCTCCAAACGTCCCTCCACTTT. The chain is built from TRBV6-5 and TRBJ1-6; D remains ambiguous. The CDR3 runs to 14 residues. Trimming left V 6 bases short and J 14 bases short, with 20 bases between. The germline CDR1 and CDR2 sequences are MNHEY and SVGAGI.

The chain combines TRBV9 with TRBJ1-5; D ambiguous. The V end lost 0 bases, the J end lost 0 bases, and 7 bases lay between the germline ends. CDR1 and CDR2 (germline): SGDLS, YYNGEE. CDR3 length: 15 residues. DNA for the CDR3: TGTGCCAGCAGCGTAGATGCATATAGCAATCAGCCCCAGCATTTT. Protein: CASSVDAYSNQPQHF.

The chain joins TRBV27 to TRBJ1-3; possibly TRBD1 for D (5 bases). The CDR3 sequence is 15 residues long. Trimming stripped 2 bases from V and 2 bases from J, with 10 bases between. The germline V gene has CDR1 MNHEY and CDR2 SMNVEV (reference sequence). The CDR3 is CASSLRGGAGNTIYF. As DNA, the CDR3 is TGTGCCAGCAGTTTACGGGGGGGAGCTGGAAACACCATATATTTT.

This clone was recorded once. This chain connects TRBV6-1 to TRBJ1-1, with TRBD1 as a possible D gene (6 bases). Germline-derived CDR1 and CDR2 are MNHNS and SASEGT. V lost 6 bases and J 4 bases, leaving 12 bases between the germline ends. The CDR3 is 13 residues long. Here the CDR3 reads CASRDRPSTEAFF. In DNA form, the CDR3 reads TGTGCCAGCAGAGACAGGCCGAGCACTGAAGCTTTCTTT.

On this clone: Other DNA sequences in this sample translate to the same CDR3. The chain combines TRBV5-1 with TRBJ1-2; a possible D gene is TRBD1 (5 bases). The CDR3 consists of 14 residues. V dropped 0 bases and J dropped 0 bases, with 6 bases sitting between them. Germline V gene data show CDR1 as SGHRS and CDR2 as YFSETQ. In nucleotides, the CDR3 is TGCGCCAGCAGCTTGGGGGGCCCTAACTATGGCTACACCTTC. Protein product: CASSLGGPNYGYTF.

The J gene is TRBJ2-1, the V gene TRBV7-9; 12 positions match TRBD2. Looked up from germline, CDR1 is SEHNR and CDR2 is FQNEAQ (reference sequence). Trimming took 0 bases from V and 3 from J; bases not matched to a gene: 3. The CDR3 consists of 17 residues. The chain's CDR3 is CASSLALGLAGYNEQFF. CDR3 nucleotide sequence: TGTGCCAGCAGCTTAGCGTTGGGACTAGCGGGCTACAATGAGCAGTTCTTC. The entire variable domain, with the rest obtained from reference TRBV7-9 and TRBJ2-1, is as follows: DTGVSQNPRHKITKRGQNVTFRCDPISEHNRLYWYRQTLGQGPEFLTYFQNEAQLEKSRLLSDRFSAERPKGSFSTLEIQRTEQGDSAMYLCASSLALGLAGYNEQFFGPGTRLTVL.

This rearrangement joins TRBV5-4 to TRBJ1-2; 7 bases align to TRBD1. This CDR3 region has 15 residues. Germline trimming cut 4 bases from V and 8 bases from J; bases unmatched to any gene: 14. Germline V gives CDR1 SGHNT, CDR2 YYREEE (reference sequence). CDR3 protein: CASSPNARTGRGYTF. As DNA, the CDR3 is TGTGCCAGCAGCCCCAACGCGAGGACAGGACGAGGCTACACCTTC.

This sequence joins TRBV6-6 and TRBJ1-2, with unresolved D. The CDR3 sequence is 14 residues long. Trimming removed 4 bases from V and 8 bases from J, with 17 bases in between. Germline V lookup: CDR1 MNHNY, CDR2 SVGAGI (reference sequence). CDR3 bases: TGTGCCAGCAGTTCTCGAGGAGATTGGCGAGGCTACACCTTC. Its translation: CASSSRGDWRGYTF.

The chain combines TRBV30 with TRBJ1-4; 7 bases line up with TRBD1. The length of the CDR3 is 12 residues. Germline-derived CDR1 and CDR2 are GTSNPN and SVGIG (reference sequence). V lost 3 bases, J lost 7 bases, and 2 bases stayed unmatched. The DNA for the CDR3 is TGTGCCTGGAGGACAGGGTTTGAAAAACTGTTTTTT. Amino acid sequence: CAWRTGFEKLFF.

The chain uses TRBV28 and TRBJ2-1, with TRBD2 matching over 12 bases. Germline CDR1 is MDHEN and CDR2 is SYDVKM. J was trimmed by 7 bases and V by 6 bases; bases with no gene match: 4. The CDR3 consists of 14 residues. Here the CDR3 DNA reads TGTGCCAGCAGGACTAGCGGGGGAGCAAATGAGCAGTTCTTC. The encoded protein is CASRTSGGANEQFF.

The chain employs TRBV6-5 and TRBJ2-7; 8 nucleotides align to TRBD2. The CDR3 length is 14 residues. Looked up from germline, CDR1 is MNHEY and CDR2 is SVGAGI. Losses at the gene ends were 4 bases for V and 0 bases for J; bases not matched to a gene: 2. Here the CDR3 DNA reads TGTGCCAGCAGTTTTAGCGGGACCTCCTACGAGCAGTACTTC. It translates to CASSFSGTSYEQYF.

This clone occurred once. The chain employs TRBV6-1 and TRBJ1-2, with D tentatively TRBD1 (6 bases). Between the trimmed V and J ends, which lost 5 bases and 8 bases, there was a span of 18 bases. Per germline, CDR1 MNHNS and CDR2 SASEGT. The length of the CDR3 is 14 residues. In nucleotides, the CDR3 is TGTGCCAGCAGTACGGATATAACAGGGCGAGGCTACACCTTC. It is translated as CASSTDITGRGYTF.

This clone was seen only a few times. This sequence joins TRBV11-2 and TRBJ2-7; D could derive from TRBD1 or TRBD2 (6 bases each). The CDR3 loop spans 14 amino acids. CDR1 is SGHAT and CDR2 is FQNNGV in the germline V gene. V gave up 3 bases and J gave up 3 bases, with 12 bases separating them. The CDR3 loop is CASSFQGGNYEQYF. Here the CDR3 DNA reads TGTGCCAGCAGCTTCCAAGGGGGGAACTACGAGCAGTACTTC.

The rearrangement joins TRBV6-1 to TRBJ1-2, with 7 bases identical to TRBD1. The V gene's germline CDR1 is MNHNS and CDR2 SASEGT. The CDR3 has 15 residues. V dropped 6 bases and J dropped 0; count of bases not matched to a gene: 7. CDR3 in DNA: TGTGCCAGCAGACCGTCCAGGGGGGCTAACTATGGCTACACCTTC. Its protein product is CASRPSRGANYGYTF.

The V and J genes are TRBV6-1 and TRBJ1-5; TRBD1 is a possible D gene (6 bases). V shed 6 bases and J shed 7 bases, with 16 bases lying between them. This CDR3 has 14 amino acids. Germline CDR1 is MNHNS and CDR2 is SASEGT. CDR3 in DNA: TGTGCCAGCAGCCGAGGGGGGGTTAGGCAGCCCCAGCATTTT. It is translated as CASSRGGVRQPQHF.

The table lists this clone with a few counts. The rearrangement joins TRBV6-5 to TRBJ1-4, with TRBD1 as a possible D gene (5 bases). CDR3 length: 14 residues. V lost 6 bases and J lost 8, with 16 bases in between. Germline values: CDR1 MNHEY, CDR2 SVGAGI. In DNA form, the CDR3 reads TGTGCCAGCAGCTTGCGTCCCCGGGGGGAAAAACTGTTTTTT. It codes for CASSLRPRGEKLFF.

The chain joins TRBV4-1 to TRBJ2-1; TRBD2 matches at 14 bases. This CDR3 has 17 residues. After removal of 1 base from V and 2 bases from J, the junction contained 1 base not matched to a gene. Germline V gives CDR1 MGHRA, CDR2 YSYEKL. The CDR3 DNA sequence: TGCGCCAGCAGCCAAGGGACTAGCGGGGGGCCCTACAATGAGCAGTTCTTC. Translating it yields CASSQGTSGGPYNEQFF.

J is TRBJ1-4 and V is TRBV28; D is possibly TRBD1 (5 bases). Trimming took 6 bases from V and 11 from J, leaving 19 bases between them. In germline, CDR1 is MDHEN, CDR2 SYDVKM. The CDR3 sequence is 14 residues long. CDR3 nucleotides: TGTGCCAGCAGGATCGGGACTCCCCTGGGGAAACTGTTTTTT. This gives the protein CASRIGTPLGKLFF.

The CDR3 DNA reads TGTGCCAGCAGGCTGGGACTAGCGGGGTACAATGAGCAGTTCTTC. Translating it yields CASRLGLAGYNEQFF. V gene TRBV2 combines with J gene TRBJ2-1, with 13 nucleotides matching TRBD2. This CDR3 spans 15 amino acids. Trimming took 6 bases from V and 4 from J; bases not matched to a gene: 3. Germline V CDR1 and CDR2: SNHLY, FYNNEI.

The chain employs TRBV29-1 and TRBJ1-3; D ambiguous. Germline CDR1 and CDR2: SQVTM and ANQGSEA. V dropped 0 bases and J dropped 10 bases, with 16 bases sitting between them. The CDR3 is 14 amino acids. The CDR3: CSVEDRESEGTIYF. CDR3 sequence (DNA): TGCAGCGTTGAAGATCGGGAGTCGGAAGGTACCATATATTTT.

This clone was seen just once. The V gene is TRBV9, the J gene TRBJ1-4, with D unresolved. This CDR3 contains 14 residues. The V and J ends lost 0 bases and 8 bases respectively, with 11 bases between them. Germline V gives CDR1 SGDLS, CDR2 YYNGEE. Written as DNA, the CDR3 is TGTGCCAGCAGCGTAGACACCAGGCCCGAAAAACTGTTTTTT. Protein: CASSVDTRPEKLFF. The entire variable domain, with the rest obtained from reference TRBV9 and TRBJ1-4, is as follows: DSGVTQTPKHLITATGQRVTLRCSPRSGDLSVYWYQQSLDQGLQFLIQYYNGEERAKGNILERFSAQQFPDLHSELNLSSLELGDSALYFCASSVDTRPEKLFFGSGTQLSVL.

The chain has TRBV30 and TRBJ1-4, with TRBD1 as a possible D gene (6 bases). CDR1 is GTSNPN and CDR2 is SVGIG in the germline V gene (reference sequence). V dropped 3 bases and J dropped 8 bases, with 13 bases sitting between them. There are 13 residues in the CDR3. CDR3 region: CAWRAQGEEKLFF. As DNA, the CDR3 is TGTGCCTGGAGGGCACAGGGAGAAGAAAAACTGTTTTTT.

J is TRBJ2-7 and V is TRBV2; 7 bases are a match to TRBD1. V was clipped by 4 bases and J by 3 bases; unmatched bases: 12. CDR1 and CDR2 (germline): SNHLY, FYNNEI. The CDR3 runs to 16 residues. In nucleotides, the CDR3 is TGTGCCAGCAGTGCCCAGACAGGGTTCTTATTCTACGAGCAGTACTTC. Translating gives CASSAQTGFLFYEQYF.

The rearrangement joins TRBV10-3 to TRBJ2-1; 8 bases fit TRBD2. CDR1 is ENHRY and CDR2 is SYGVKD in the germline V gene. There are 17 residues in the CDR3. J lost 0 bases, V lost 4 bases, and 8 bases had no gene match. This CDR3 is CAISGLASSSSYNEQFF. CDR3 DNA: TGTGCCATCAGTGGACTAGCGTCTTCAAGCTCCTACAATGAGCAGTTCTTC.